These 29 T cell receptor beta chains were all obtained from the same sample, sequenced in a study of T cell responses to AZD1222 COVID-19 vaccine (dated by TCRdb to 2020 to 2023). The time point label for this specimen denotes: about 28 days (+/-7) after the second vaccine dose. The receptor library was made with the immunoSEQ multiplex PCR assay. As stored in TCRdb, this immuneACCESS dataset retains in-frame rearrangements with V and J assigned. A fraction of the clones does not appear; measured against another copy, unresolved V genes explain less than half of the discrepancy, and the remainder lacks a known reason. The sample profile shows approximately 61,000 clones; around 81% of them were found once. The top ten hold 26% of the sample. The specimen was peripheral blood, collected 28 days after the second AZD1222 dose. These receptor sequences come from an adult who received the AZD1222 COVID-19 vaccine.

A few counts support this clone. The chain is built from TRBV6-5 and TRBJ1-5; TRBD1 aligns across 7 bases. The germline CDR1 and CDR2 sequences are MNHEY and SVGAGI. The V gene end was trimmed by 4 bases and the J gene end by 0 bases; junction bases not matched to a gene: 3. This CDR3 is built from 15 residues. This CDR3 reads CASSWGTDSNQPQHF. CDR3 in DNA: TGTGCCAGCAGTTGGGGGACAGATAGCAATCAGCCCCAGCATTTT.

The rearrangement links TRBV4-1 to TRBJ2-4; D unclear. This CDR3 has 16 residues. Trimming shortened V by 0 bases and J by 2 bases, and 11 bases separated the two germline ends. CDR1 MGHRA and CDR2 YSYEKL come from the germline V gene. The CDR3 DNA reads as TGCGCCAGCAGCCAAGATGACGGTATGCCCAAAAACATTCAGTACTTC. It specifies CASSQDDGMPKNIQYF.

This chain joins TRBV19 and TRBJ1-1; a weak D match, TRBD1 (5 bases). Trimming took 3 bases from V and 13 from J, leaving 21 bases between them. The V gene's germline CDR1 is LNHDA and CDR2 SQIVND (reference sequence). The CDR3 contains 14 residues. The CDR3 is CASSIGGSGRSGFF. The DNA of the CDR3 is TGTGCCAGTAGTATCGGAGGATCGGGACGTTCGGGTTTCTTT.

This sequence joins TRBV19 and TRBJ1-2, with a weak D call TRBD1 (5 bases). The CDR3 runs to 14 residues. The V end lost 5 bases, the J end lost 9 bases, and 19 bases lay between the germline ends. Germline V lookup: CDR1 LNHDA, CDR2 SQIVND (reference sequence). The CDR3 region has the DNA TGTGCCAGTAGTCCCCGCAGAGGGGCGCTGAGCTACACCTTC. It translates to CASSPRRGALSYTF.

The V and J genes are TRBV7-6 and TRBJ2-1; 10 nucleotides line up with TRBD2. This CDR3 contains 16 residues. Germline V lookup: CDR1 SGHVS, CDR2 FNYEAQ. The ends lost 5 bases at V and 0 bases at J; junction bases unmatched: 4. The DNA of the CDR3 is TGTGCCAGCAGCCCGCGACTAGCGGGCTCCTACAATGAGCAGTTCTTC. Translation: CASSPRLAGSYNEQFF.

This clone came up once. The J gene is TRBJ2-2, the V gene TRBV5-4; 7 bases align to TRBD2. The J segment lost 1 base and the V segment lost 4 bases, leaving 7 bases of the junction unmatched. The CDR3 sequence is 16 residues long. Per the germline V gene, CDR1 is SGHNT and CDR2 is YYREEE (reference sequence). The CDR3 region is CASSPGGRGNTGELFF. CDR3 bases: TGTGCCAGCAGCCCGGGGGGTAGGGGGAACACCGGGGAGCTGTTTTTT.

The V call is TRBV5-4, the J call TRBJ2-7; 10 nucleotides agree with TRBD1. Trimming at V came to 1 base and at J to 3 bases, leaving 4 bases not matched to a gene. CDR1 and CDR2 (germline): SGHNT, YYREEE (reference sequence). The CDR3 has 15 amino acids. CDR3 residues: CASSLFGTGDYEQYF. Written as DNA, the CDR3 is TGTGCCAGCAGCTTGTTCGGGACAGGGGACTACGAGCAGTACTTC. The full variable domain, in which reference TRBV5-4 and TRBJ2-7 provide the parts outside the CDR3, is ETGVTQSPTHLIKTRGQQVTLRCSSQSGHNTVSWYQQALGQGPQFIFQYYREEENGRGNFPPRFSGLQFPNYSSELNVNALELDDSALYLCASSLFGTGDYEQYFGPGTRLTVT.

This clone was detected a few times. The chain carries TRBV9 and TRBJ2-5; 11 nucleotides align to TRBD2. Germline CDR1 SGDLS, CDR2 YYNGEE. V dropped 2 bases and J dropped 4; count of bases not matched to a gene: 4. The CDR3 length is 15 residues. CDR3 sequence (DNA): TGTGCCAGCAGCGTCATTAGCGGGAGGGGAGAGACCCAGTACTTC. Protein product: CASSVISGRGETQYF.

V is TRBV20-1 and J is TRBJ1-1; D perhaps matches TRBD1 (5 bases). The CDR3 has 12 residues. V lost 8 bases, J lost 3 bases, and 13 bases lay in between. CDR1 DFQATT and CDR2 SNEGSKA come from the germline V gene (reference sequence). The CDR3 DNA reads as TGCAGTCCAAGTGTAGGGGACACTGAAGCTTTCTTT. Its protein product is CSPSVGDTEAFF.

This chain uses TRBV27 with TRBJ1-2; no definite D call. CDR1 and CDR2 from the germline V gene are MNHEY and SMNVEV (reference sequence). The V end lost 5 bases, the J end lost 7 bases, and 23 bases lay between the germline ends. CDR3 size: 16 residues. The CDR3 DNA reads TGTGCCAGCAGTCAAAACCTGCACGGACGATCAAGTGGCTACACCTTC. Amino acid sequence: CASSQNLHGRSSGYTF.

The rearrangement links TRBV30 to TRBJ2-7, with TRBD1 matching over 12 bases. With 3 bases clipped from V and 3 bases from J, the junction kept 9 bases outside the gene matches. CDR1 is GTSNPN and CDR2 is SVGIG in the germline V gene (reference sequence). There are 16 residues in the CDR3. The CDR3 sequence is CAWSAPGTGGIYEQYF. CDR3 DNA: TGTGCCTGGAGCGCACCCGGGACAGGGGGCATCTACGAGCAGTACTTC.

V gene TRBV25-1 combines with J gene TRBJ2-3, with unresolved D. The CDR3 extends over 14 amino acids. Trimming took 1 base from V and 5 from J, leaving 10 bases between them. The germline V gene has CDR1 MGHDK and CDR2 SYGVNS. The CDR3 DNA reads as TGTGCCAGCAGTGAATCTAAACAGAGAGATACGCAGTATTTT. Protein product: CASSESKQRDTQYF.

The chain combines TRBV5-4 with TRBJ2-4, with a weak D call TRBD2 (6 bases). The CDR3 runs 17 residues. Germline V gene data show CDR1 as SGHNT and CDR2 as YYREEE (reference sequence). V was pared by 4 bases and J by 0 bases, with 17 bases between. CDR3 protein: CASSPRAGRIAKNIQYF. The CDR3 DNA reads TGTGCCAGCAGCCCCCGGGCGGGGCGGATAGCCAAAAACATTCAGTACTTC.

As concerns this clone: One end of the junction varies from germline; a read error may be responsible. The CDR3, as DNA: TGTGCCAGCACCGGGCATTCTGAGGCCAACGTCCTGACTTTC. This translates into CASTGHSEANVLTF. The gene calls are TRBV6-6 and TRBJ2-6; D is undetermined. This CDR3 has 14 amino acids. CDR1 MNHNY and CDR2 SVGAGI come from the germline V gene (reference sequence).

The CDR3: CASRHGTPGNIQYF. Here the CDR3 DNA reads TGTGCCAGCAGGCACGGGACCCCGGGAAACATTCAGTACTTC. The chain uses TRBV7-2 and TRBJ2-4; D tentatively fits TRBD1 or TRBD2 (5 bases each). V lost 6 bases and J lost 6, with 15 bases in between. Germline CDR1 SGHTA, CDR2 FQGNSA. The CDR3 totals 14 residues.

The V and J genes are TRBV2 and TRBJ2-3, with unresolved D. Germline loops: CDR1 SNHLY, CDR2 FYNNEI. The CDR3 length is 12 residues. V lost 7 bases and J 2 bases, leaving 7 bases between the germline ends. The CDR3 nucleotides read TGTGCCAGCAAAACAGACACAGATACGCAGTATTTT. Its protein is CASKTDTDTQYF.

In its sample, this clone was seen a few times. V usage is TRBV11-3 and J usage is TRBJ2-2; D not resolved. Germline V lookup: CDR1 SGHNT, CDR2 YENEEA. The CDR3 totals 14 residues. Trimming took 0 bases from V and 5 from J, leaving 7 bases between them. The CDR3 reads CASSLDLGTGELFF. In DNA form, the CDR3 reads TGTGCCAGCAGCTTAGATTTGGGGACCGGGGAGCTGTTTTTT.

V is TRBV7-6 and J is TRBJ2-7; D ambiguous. From germline, CDR1 is SGHVS and CDR2 FNYEAQ. This CDR3 contains 13 residues. V was cut by 3 bases and J by 4 bases, with 10 bases left in between. This CDR3 reads CASSLDSAYEQYF. DNA of the CDR3: TGTGCCAGCAGCTTGGATTCCGCGTACGAGCAGTACTTC.

V usage is TRBV6-2 or TRBV6-3 and J usage is TRBJ2-2; 8 bases are shared with TRBD1. J was trimmed by 3 bases and V by 4 bases; bases with no gene match: 10. Looked up from germline, CDR1 is MNHEY and CDR2 is SVGEGT. This CDR3 spans 17 amino acids. This CDR3 reads CASSSTGALGYTGELFF. DNA for the CDR3: TGTGCCAGCAGTTCGACAGGGGCTCTGGGTTACACCGGGGAGCTGTTTTTT.

The DNA for the CDR3 is TGTGCCAGCAGTGTACTAGGACAGGGGACCACAGATACGCAGTATTTT. As protein: CASSVLGQGTTDTQYF. The chain combines TRBV6-1 with TRBJ2-3, with 9 bases identical to TRBD1. The CDR3 has 16 amino acids. Trimming took 4 bases from V and 2 from J; bases not matched to a gene: 7. Germline CDR1 and CDR2: MNHNS and SASEGT.

The V gene is TRBV29-1, the J gene TRBJ2-1; D remains unclear. V was trimmed by 5 bases and J by 10 bases, leaving 9 bases between them. This CDR3 has 10 residues. Germline loops: CDR1 SQVTM, CDR2 ANQGSEA. For the CDR3, the DNA is TGCAGCGTTAATGACTTGGAGCAGTTCTTC. Encoded protein: CSVNDLEQFF.

The chain couples TRBV28 to TRBJ2-5; weak D call: TRBD2 (7 bases). The CDR3 is made up of 15 amino acids. Trimming shortened V by 8 bases and J by 9 bases, and 25 bases separated the two germline ends. The V gene's germline CDR1 is MDHEN and CDR2 SYDVKM. CDR3 bases: TGTGCCAGCTCAAAAGGGGGGCAGCGGGAAGGGGCCCAGTACTTC. It specifies CASSKGGQREGAQYF.

The chain uses TRBV5-6 and TRBJ2-3; TRBD2 aligns across 8 bases. This CDR3 contains 15 residues. CDR1 is SGHDT, CDR2 YYEEEE, per germline. V shed 0 bases and J 4 bases; nucleotides not matched to a gene: 4. The CDR3 region has the DNA TGTGCCAGCAGCTTGGTCGGGAGGGCTTCAGATACGCAGTATTTT. Its translation is CASSLVGRASDTQYF.

The chain is built from TRBV7-2 and TRBJ2-7; 13 bases are shared with TRBD2. In germline, CDR1 is SGHTA, CDR2 FQGNSA. Trimming cost V 6 bases and J 7 bases; bases outside gene matches: 6. The CDR3 runs 14 residues. Here the CDR3 DNA reads TGTGCCAGCAGAGAAGGACTAGCGGGAGATGAGCAGTACTTC. It encodes CASREGLAGDEQYF.

V and J are TRBV6-2 or TRBV6-3 and TRBJ1-5; a possible D gene is TRBD1 (5 bases). Germline-derived CDR1 and CDR2 are MNHEY and SVGEGT. CDR3 length equals 16 residues. Trimming left V 6 bases short and J 1 base short, with 16 bases between. CDR3 amino acids: CASSTGGLRSNQPQHF. CDR3 coding DNA: TGTGCCAGCAGCACAGGCGGGTTACGGAGCAATCAGCCCCAGCATTTT.

This chain links TRBV30 with TRBJ1-5, with TRBD1 identical over 7 bases. V lost 2 bases, J lost 4 bases, and 5 bases stayed unmatched. The CDR3 is 14 amino acids. The germline V gene has CDR1 GTSNPN and CDR2 SVGIG (reference sequence). The DNA for the CDR3 is TGTGCCTGGAGTACGACAGGGACTAATCAGCCCCAGCATTTT. Translating gives CAWSTTGTNQPQHF.

The genes are TRBV10-2 and TRBJ1-5; D gene uncertain. The CDR3 runs 14 residues. Trimming took off 3 bases at V and 6 bases at J, with 12 bases between the two ends. The germline V gene has CDR1 WSHSY and CDR2 SAAADI. The DNA for the CDR3 is TGCGCCAGCAGTGAAGCCGTTGGAGGTCAGCCCCAGCATTTT. This sequence encodes CASSEAVGGQPQHF.

V and J are TRBV5-8 and TRBJ2-5; D might be TRBD2 (5 bases). V was shortened by 0 bases and J by 5 bases, with 8 bases between the two germline ends. The CDR3 runs to 13 residues. Germline lookup yields CDR1 SGHTS and CDR2 YDEGEE. As DNA, the CDR3 is TGTGCCAGCAGCTTGGTAGGGAGTGAGACCCAGTACTTC. It yields the protein CASSLVGSETQYF.

The genes are TRBV25-1 and TRBJ2-1; D gene unclear. The CDR3 extends over 13 amino acids. Looked up from germline, CDR1 is MGHDK and CDR2 is SYGVNS. V was clipped by 7 bases and J by 5 bases, with 12 bases between them. The CDR3 region is CASKLSVDNEQFF. The CDR3 region has the DNA TGTGCCAGCAAACTGAGTGTGGACAATGAGCAGTTCTTC.